The T cell receptor (beta chain) described here comes from a study of shared clonotypes between healthy human individuals. As for the study in general: The plates for each donor numbered three CD4 naive, three CD4 memory, two CD8 naive and one CD8 memory. Study-level findings and limits: Sampling included only blood; tissue repertoires likely differ. The study generally estimated greater richness for naive than memory subsets. Sequencing depth was a factor that was expected to affect clonotype sharing among donors.

A few counts support this clone. What it binds is not known. The CDR3 is 11 amino acids. V dropped 5 bases and J dropped 14 bases, with 18 bases sitting between them. Germline V gene data show CDR1 as SQVTM and CDR2 as ANQGSEA. Using immunoSEQ multiplex PCR, the repertoire was profiled, and TCRdb retains in-frame clones only, with some absent. The top ten clones hold around 1.8% of a sample with hundreds of thousands of clones, 73% of them seen once. The specimen sequenced was memory CD4+ T cells sorted from blood. Subset here: CD45RA-negative fraction. The gene calls are TRBV29-1 and TRBJ1-2; D unresolved. The sequence was collected from a woman aged 25-40 years in good health. CDR3: CSVHSEKSLTF. CDR3 nucleotide sequence: TGCAGCGTTCACTCCGAGAAATCCTTAACCTTC. Full variable domain (missing parts from reference TRBV29-1 and TRBJ1-2): SAVISQKPSRDICQRGTSLTIQCQVDSQVTMMFWYRQQPGQSLTLIATANQGSEATYESGFVIDKFPISRPNLTFSTLTVSNMSPEDSSIYLCSVHSEKSLTFGSGTRLTVV.